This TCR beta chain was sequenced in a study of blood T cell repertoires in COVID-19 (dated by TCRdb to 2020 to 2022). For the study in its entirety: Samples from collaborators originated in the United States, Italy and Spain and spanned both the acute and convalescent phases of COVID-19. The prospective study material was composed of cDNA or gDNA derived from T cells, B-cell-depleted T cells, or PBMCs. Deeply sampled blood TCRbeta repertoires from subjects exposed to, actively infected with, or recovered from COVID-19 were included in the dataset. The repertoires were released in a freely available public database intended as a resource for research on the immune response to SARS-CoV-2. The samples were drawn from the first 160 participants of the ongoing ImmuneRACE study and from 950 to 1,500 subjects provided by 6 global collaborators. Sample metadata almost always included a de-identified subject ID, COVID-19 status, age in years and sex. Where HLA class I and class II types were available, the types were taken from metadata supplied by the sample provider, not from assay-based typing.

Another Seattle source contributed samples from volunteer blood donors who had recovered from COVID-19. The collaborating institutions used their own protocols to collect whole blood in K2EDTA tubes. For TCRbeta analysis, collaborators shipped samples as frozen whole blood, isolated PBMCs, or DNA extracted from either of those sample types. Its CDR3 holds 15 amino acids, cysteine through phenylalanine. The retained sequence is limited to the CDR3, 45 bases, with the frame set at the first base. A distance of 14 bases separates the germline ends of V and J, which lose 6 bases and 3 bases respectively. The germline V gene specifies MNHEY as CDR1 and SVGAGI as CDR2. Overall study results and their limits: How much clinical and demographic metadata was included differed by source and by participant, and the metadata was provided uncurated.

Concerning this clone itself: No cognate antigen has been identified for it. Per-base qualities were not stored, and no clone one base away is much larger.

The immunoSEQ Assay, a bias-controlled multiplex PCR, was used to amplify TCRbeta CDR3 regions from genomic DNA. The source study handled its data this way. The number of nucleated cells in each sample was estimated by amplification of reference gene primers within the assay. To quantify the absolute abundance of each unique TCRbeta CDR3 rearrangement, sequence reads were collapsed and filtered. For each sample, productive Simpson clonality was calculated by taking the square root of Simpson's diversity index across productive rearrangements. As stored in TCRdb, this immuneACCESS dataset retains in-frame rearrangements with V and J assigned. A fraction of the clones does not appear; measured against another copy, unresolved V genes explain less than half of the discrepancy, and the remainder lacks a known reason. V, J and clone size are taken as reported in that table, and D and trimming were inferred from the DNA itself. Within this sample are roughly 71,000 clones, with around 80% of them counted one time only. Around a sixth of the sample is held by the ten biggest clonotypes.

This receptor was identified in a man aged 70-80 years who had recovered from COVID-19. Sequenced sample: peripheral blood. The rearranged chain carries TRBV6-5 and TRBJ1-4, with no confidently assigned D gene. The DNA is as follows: TGTGCCAGCAGCCCGCGGACGGGAGCTAATGAAAAACTGTTTTTT. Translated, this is CASSPRTGANEKLFF.